The rows below give T cell receptor beta chains drawn from one sample of a study of radiotherapy plus CTLA-4 blockade in lung cancer. Profiling relied on immunoSEQ multiplex PCR, and the TCRdb table lists in-frame clones only, not all of them. Of roughly 50,000 clones listed, 82% are singletons. Sequenced material: peripheral blood, taken from a patient treated with radiotherapy plus ipilimumab. The source of these receptors is a human donor with non-small cell lung cancer who had stable disease on radiotherapy plus ipilimumab. The CDR3 runs from the conserved cysteine through the conserved F or W. The D gene is left open where the match is weak.

d_call j_call v_call cdr3_nt cdr3_aa
. TRBJ2-7 TRBV11-2 TGTGCCAGCAGCTTCCACAGATACGAGCAGTACTTC CASSFHRYEQYF
TRBD2 TRBJ2-5 TRBV7-2 TGTGCCAGCAGCTTGACTAGCGGGAGTGGGCAAGAGACCCAGTACTTC CASSLTSGSGQETQYF
TRBD2 TRBJ2-5 TRBV5-1 TGCGCCAGCAGCTTGAGCGGGAGGGCCGTCGAGACCCAGTACTTC CASSLSGRAVETQYF
. TRBJ2-1 TRBV7-2 TGTGCCAGCAGCGCTATAAATGAGCAGTTCTTC CASSAINEQFF
. TRBJ2-7 TRBV7-2 TGTGCCAGCAGCTTATTGGGGCGGGAGCAGTACTTC CASSLLGREQYF
TRBD2 TRBJ2-1 TRBV4-3 TGCGCCAGCAGCCTAGACCTCGGGACTAGCCGCGGTGAGCAGTTCTTC CASSLDLGTSRGEQFF
. TRBJ1-2 TRBV7-9 TGTGCCAGCAGCGAGGGACATCCAGAGGACTATGGCTACACCTTC CASSEGHPEDYGYTF
. TRBJ1-5 TRBV18 TGTGCCAGCTCACCACTAGGAGGTAATAGCAATCAGCCCCAGCATTTT CASSPLGGNSNQPQHF
. TRBJ2-1 TRBV5-6 TGTGCCAGCAGCTTGACATCGGGAGTGGTCAATGAGCAGTTCTTC CASSLTSGVVNEQFF
. TRBJ2-7 TRBV27 TGTGCCAGCAGTTTGAGGCTCGGGATACGCTACGAGCAGTACTTC CASSLRLGIRYEQYF
. TRBJ2-2 TRBV11-3 TGTGCCAGCAGTTTACAGGGCCAATCAGTGGGGACCGGGGAGCTGTTTTTT CASSLQGQSVGTGELFF
. TRBJ1-1 TRBV27 TGTGCCAGCAGTTTACGCGACAGCACTGAAGCTTTCTTT CASSLRDSTEAFF